Sample share makes the clone carrying this T cell receptor (beta chain) hyperexpanded. Its antigen is unidentified. V shed 5 bases, J shed 7 bases, and the junction held 5 bases outside the gene matches. In germline, CDR1 is SQVTM, CDR2 ANQGSEA. This CDR3 is 12 amino acids long. The QIAseq Immune Repertoire TCR panel built the libraries from about 14 ng of total RNA. TCRdb analysed the reads with MiXCR anew, one entry per CDR3 protein. The sample includes about 240 distinct CDR3 sequences, around 12% seen only once; the top ten take roughly 69%. Live CD3+CD8+TCRalphabeta+ cells were sorted into four subsets by PD-1 and/or TIGIT. This entry comes from a study of circulating CD8 cells and anti-PD-1 response in melanoma. In the study overall: Every 2 weeks, patients got 3 mg/kg nivolumab intravenously. Anti-PD-1 was first-line therapy for about 55% of the 13 patients. General observations from the study: Subset repertoires were largely private at M1, with under 7% shared. TIGIT repertoires were least diverse, DNEG repertoires most diverse.

The specimen comprised CD8+ T cells from PBMCs, sampled at baseline or after one month of anti-PD-1 therapy (not recorded which). V and J are TRBV29-1 and TRBJ2-1; 7 bases agree with TRBD1. The TCR comes from a human donor with melanoma. The CDR3 bases are TGCAGCGTTACAGGGGTTGTGAATGAGCAGTTCTTC. Translated: CSVTGVVNEQFF.